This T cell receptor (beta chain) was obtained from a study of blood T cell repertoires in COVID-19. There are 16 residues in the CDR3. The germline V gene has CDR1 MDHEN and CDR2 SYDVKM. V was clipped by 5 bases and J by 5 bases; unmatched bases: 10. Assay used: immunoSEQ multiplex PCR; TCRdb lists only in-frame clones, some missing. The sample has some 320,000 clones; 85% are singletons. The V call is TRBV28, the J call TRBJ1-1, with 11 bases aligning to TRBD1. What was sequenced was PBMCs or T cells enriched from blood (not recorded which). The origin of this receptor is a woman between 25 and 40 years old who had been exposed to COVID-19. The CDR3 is CASSPFRGQGGTEAFF. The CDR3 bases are TGTGCCAGCAGTCCCTTTAGGGGACAGGGGGGTACTGAAGCTTTCTTT.